This T cell receptor beta chain was identified during a study of blood T cell repertoires in COVID-19. The overall study: Material from acute and convalescent COVID-19 was sourced from the United States, Italy and Spain. Sources were T cells, B-cell-depleted T cells, or PBMCs; the material itself was cDNA or gDNA.

The CDR3 sequence is 14 residues long. Trimming left V 1 base short and J 6 bases short, with 10 bases between. The germline V gene encodes CDR1 SGHRS and CDR2 YFSETQ. Some clones are missing from TCRdb's copy, which holds only in-frame ones; the method was immunoSEQ multiplex PCR. The table records about 270,000 clones, approximately 85% of them present only once. This chain connects TRBV5-1 to TRBJ2-2; TRBD1 might be the D (5 bases). The sequencing sample was made of peripheral blood. The clonotype was recovered from a woman in her 70s with acute or convalescent COVID-19. The CDR3 spells CASSLPSGSGELFF. The CDR3 DNA reads as TGCGCCAGCAGCTTGCCCTCAGGGTCCGGGGAGCTGTTTTTT.